The 9 T cell receptor beta chains listed next were all sequenced from one sample in a study of technical replicates of blood from a few donors. Clones were read by immunoSEQ multiplex PCR, and TCRdb kept only the in-frame ones, dropping some. In the table there are around 76,000 clones, about 96% of which are singletons. Source material: T cells isolated from PBMCs. All receptors derive from a human donor in good health.

The V call is TRBV19, the J call TRBJ2-5; D ambiguous. V was cut by 3 bases and J by 5 bases, with 10 bases left in between. Germline loops: CDR1 LNHDA, CDR2 SQIVND (reference sequence). This CDR3 region has 13 residues. The CDR3 bases are TGTGCCAGTAGTATTAGATTCGCGGAGACCCAGTACTTC. Protein: CASSIRFAETQYF.

The chain uses TRBV6-1 and TRBJ1-5, with 8 bases lining up with TRBD1. Germline CDR1 and CDR2: MNHNS and SASEGT. V shed 3 bases and J 6 bases; nucleotides not matched to a gene: 7. The CDR3 runs 15 residues. CDR3 amino acids: CASSDWGRGLQPQHF. The CDR3 bases are TGTGCCAGCAGTGACTGGGGCAGGGGGCTTCAGCCCCAGCATTTT.

This clone occurred a few times. CDR3 protein: CSVTDREGLFF. As DNA, the CDR3 is TGCAGCGTGACGGACAGGGAGGGACTGTTTTTT. This chain uses TRBV29-1 with TRBJ1-4; 8 positions match TRBD1. Germline V gene data show CDR1 as SQVTM and CDR2 as ANQGSEA. The CDR3 contains 11 residues. Trimming cost V 6 bases and J 13 bases; bases outside gene matches: 7.

The chain has TRBV19 and TRBJ1-1, with a tentative D call TRBD1 (6 bases). The CDR3 is made up of 12 amino acids. V was clipped by 7 bases and J by 4 bases, with 10 bases between them. From germline, CDR1 is LNHDA and CDR2 SQIVND (reference sequence). CDR3 region: CASKARGTEAFF. CDR3 nucleotide sequence: TGTGCCAGTAAGGCCAGGGGCACTGAAGCTTTCTTT. Combining the CDR3 with reference TRBV19 and TRBJ1-1 gives the whole variable domain DGGITQSPKYLFRKEGQNVTLSCEQNLNHDAMYWYRQDPGQGLRLIYYSQIVNDFQKGDIAEGYSVSREKKESFPLTVTSAQKNPTAFYLCASKARGTEAFFGQGTRLTVV.

The rearrangement links TRBV7-6 to TRBJ2-7, with 9 positions matching TRBD1. V trimming: 5 bases; J trimming: 1 base; junction bases outside the gene matches: 3. Looked up from germline, CDR1 is SGHVS and CDR2 is FNYEAQ. The length of the CDR3 is 14 residues. CDR3 bases: TGTGCCAGCAGCAGCGGGACAGGGTCCTACGAGCAGTACTTC. This translates into CASSSGTGSYEQYF. The entire variable domain, with the rest obtained from reference TRBV7-6 and TRBJ2-7, is as follows: GAGVSQSPRYKVTKRGQDVALRCDPISGHVSLYWYRQALGQGPEFLTYFNYEAQQDKSGLPNDRFSAERPEGSISTLTIQRTEQRDSAMYRCASSSGTGSYEQYFGPGTRLTVT.

V and J are TRBV11-3 and TRBJ2-1, with D maybe TRBD2 (6 bases). Between the trimmed V and J ends, which lost 3 bases and 1 base, there was a span of 16 bases. This CDR3 has 17 amino acids. From germline, CDR1 is SGHNT and CDR2 YENEEA. The CDR3 DNA follows: TGTGCCAGCAGCTTGCACACGGGAGTAGTGTCCTACAATGAGCAGTTCTTC. It yields the protein CASSLHTGVVSYNEQFF. The full variable domain, with the rest looked up from reference TRBV11-3 and TRBJ2-1, is EAGVVQSPRYKIIEKKQPVAFWCNPISGHNTLYWYLQNLGQGPELLIRYENEEAVDDSQLPKDRFSAERLKGVDSTLKIQPAELGDSAVYLCASSLHTGVVSYNEQFFGPGTRLTVL.

The chain's CDR3 is CASYKQGQRATNEKLFF. CDR3 nucleotides: TGTGCCAGCTATAAACAGGGACAGAGGGCAACTAATGAAAAACTGTTTTTT. This chain connects TRBV28 to TRBJ1-4, with 7 bases lining up with TRBD1. The junction had 12 bases not matched to a gene; V was cut back by 8 bases and J by 0 bases. The CDR3 extends over 17 amino acids. Looked up from germline, CDR1 is MDHEN and CDR2 is SYDVKM.

The chain joins TRBV10-3 to TRBJ2-2; D uncertain. Trimming shortened V by 6 bases and J by 2 bases, and 25 bases separated the two germline ends. Germline CDR1 reads ENHRY; CDR2 reads SYGVKD. The length of the CDR3 is 19 residues. The CDR3 spells CAIRNRLADAVVNTGELFF. The CDR3 nucleotides are TGTGCCATCAGGAATAGACTGGCAGACGCAGTAGTTAACACCGGGGAGCTGTTTTTT.

The chain recombines TRBV15 with TRBJ1-1; D is unclear. This CDR3 comprises 15 residues. Germline-derived CDR1 and CDR2 are LNHNV and YYDKDF (reference sequence). V gave up 3 bases and J gave up 1 base, with 12 bases separating them. The DNA for the CDR3 is TGTGCCACCAGCAGGCCTAGGGAGGGGAACACTGAAGCTTTCTTT. Translated, it gives CATSRPREGNTEAFF.